The 23 T cell receptor beta chains given below trace back to one sample, sequenced in a study of T cells in Graves' hyperthyroidism and ophthalmopathy (dated by TCRdb to about 2019). Library method: multiplex PCR. The instrument was an Illumina HiSeq 2000. The TCR beta CDR3 regions were amplified from RNA transcripts. The first round of RT-PCR for the TCR CDR3 was performed with the HTBI primer set and the Qiagen OneStep RT-PCR kit. In TCRdb, the public reads were trimmed at Q25 with fastp and aligned with MiXCR, with productive beta chains retained. When rows share a CDR3 protein, they turn into one entry using the most common DNA and genes. Present in this sample are 250,000 or so distinct CDR3 sequences, 13% to 15% of which were seen just once. Under 35% of the sample lies in the top ten. Sequenced: blood. The source of these receptors is a woman aged 45-65 years with Graves' hyperthyroidism that later progressed to Graves' ophthalmopathy.

The sample holds a few counts of this clonotype. The CDR3 here is CASSEDEFRGYTF. As DNA, the CDR3 is TGTGCCAGTAGTGAAGATGAATTCCGGGGCTACACCTTC. The chain joins TRBV19 to TRBJ1-2; D unresolved. V was clipped by 5 bases and J by 8 bases, with 15 bases between them. CDR3 length: 13 amino acids. Germline-derived CDR1 and CDR2 are LNHDA and SQIVND (reference sequence).

This clonotype was counted ten times or more. J is TRBJ2-1 and V is TRBV3-1, with 7 nucleotides matching TRBD1. The germline V gene encodes CDR1 LGHDT and CDR2 YNNKEL (reference sequence). V trimming: 6 bases; J trimming: 11 bases; junction bases outside the gene matches: 7. This CDR3 has 12 residues. The CDR3 region is CASSLTGDQQFF. In DNA, the CDR3 is TGTGCCAGCAGTCTCACAGGGGACCAGCAGTTCTTC.

This clonotype was observed a few times. The J gene is TRBJ1-4, the V gene TRBV15; D gene ambiguous. Germline V gene data show CDR1 as LNHNV and CDR2 as YYDKDF (reference sequence). The CDR3 has 16 residues. Deletions cut 0 bases from V and 4 bases from J, with 12 bases between. In DNA form, the CDR3 reads TGTGCCACCAGCAGAGATCAGGCAGACCTTAATGAAAAACTGTTTTTT. Its protein product is CATSRDQADLNEKLFF.

This clonotype has at least ten counts. The rearrangement joins TRBV6-1 to TRBJ2-7; no firm D call. The germline V gene has CDR1 MNHNS and CDR2 SASEGT. Trimming pared 9 bases from V and 0 bases from J, leaving 21 bases between. This CDR3 is built from 16 residues. The CDR3 spells CARKRAETKPSYEQYF. The CDR3, as DNA: TGTGCCAGAAAACGGGCAGAAACGAAGCCCTCCTACGAGCAGTACTTC.

The chain links TRBV20-1 to TRBJ1-5; TRBD1 agrees at 8 bases. The CDR3 is 14 residues long. Germline values: CDR1 DFQATT, CDR2 SNEGSKA (reference sequence). J was trimmed by 4 bases and V by 2 bases; bases with no gene match: 4. This CDR3 reads CSARLGQGNQPQHF. Written as DNA, the CDR3 is TGCAGTGCTAGACTCGGACAGGGTAATCAGCCCCAGCATTTT.

The chain carries TRBV5-4 and TRBJ2-7; 9 bases agree with TRBD2. The CDR3 is 15 amino acids. J gave up 7 bases and V 4 bases, and 12 bases lay outside the gene matches. Germline V gene sequence: CDR1 SGHNT, CDR2 YYREEE (reference sequence). CDR3 loop: CASSLDSGSRREQYF. Here the CDR3 DNA reads TGTGCCAGCAGCCTGGATAGCGGGAGTCGAAGGGAGCAGTACTTC.

This sequence joins TRBV7-6 and TRBJ2-2, with 9 bases fitting TRBD1. CDR3 size: 21 residues. V lost 1 base, J lost 0 bases, and 15 bases stayed unmatched. CDR1 SGHVS and CDR2 FNYEAQ come from the germline V gene. The CDR3 protein is CASSLGGGETGTGTNTGELFF. CDR3 coding DNA: TGTGCCAGCAGCTTAGGCGGAGGGGAAACCGGGACAGGGACGAACACCGGGGAGCTGTTTTTT.

This clonotype has ten or more counts. The chain carries TRBV3-1 and TRBJ1-1; D is unclear. CDR1 is LGHDT, CDR2 YNNKEL, per germline (reference sequence). The ends were cut back, 3 bases at V and 3 bases at J, with 11 bases in the middle. The CDR3 is 14 amino acids. For the CDR3, the DNA is TGTGCCAGCAGCCATCAAATGCCTCACACTGAAGCTTTCTTT. Translation: CASSHQMPHTEAFF.

This clonotype was counted a few times. The J gene is TRBJ1-5, the V gene TRBV5-6, with a tentative D call TRBD1 (5 bases). The length of the CDR3 is 14 residues. Germline CDR1 and CDR2: SGHDT and YYEEEE. The ends were cut back, 4 bases at V and 5 bases at J, with 13 bases in the middle. In DNA form, the CDR3 reads TGTGCCAGCAGCCTTGGGGGGGTCTATCAGCCCCAGCATTTT. Amino acids: CASSLGGVYQPQHF.

This clonotype was seen at least ten times. This chain links TRBV5-1 with TRBJ2-1; the D call may be TRBD1 or TRBD2 (5 bases each). The CDR3 totals 17 residues. Germline V lookup: CDR1 SGHRS, CDR2 YFSETQ. Between the trimmed V and J ends, which lost 0 bases and 6 bases, there was a span of 19 bases. The CDR3 reads CASSLAPVGQRGNEQFF. The CDR3 DNA is TGCGCCAGCAGCTTGGCCCCGGTGGGTCAGAGGGGCAATGAGCAGTTCTTC.

Ten or more counts support this clonotype. The chain uses TRBV11-2 and TRBJ1-1; a possible D gene is TRBD1 (5 bases). Per the germline V gene, CDR1 is SGHAT and CDR2 is FQNNGV. The CDR3 runs to 15 residues. V was shortened by 0 bases and J by 3 bases, with 11 bases between the two germline ends. CDR3 sequence reads: CASSLDWSGYTEAFF. CDR3 coding DNA: TGTGCCAGCAGCTTAGATTGGTCAGGGTACACTGAAGCTTTCTTT. Together with reference TRBV11-2 and TRBJ1-1, the CDR3 gives the full variable domain: EAGVAQSPRYKIIEKRQSVAFWCNPISGHATLYWYQQILGQGPKLLIQFQNNGVVDDSQLPKDRFSAERLKGVDSTLKIQPAKLEDSAVYLCASSLDWSGYTEAFFGQGTRLTVV.

The chain uses TRBV29-1 and TRBJ2-5; D possibly matches TRBD1 or TRBD2 (5 bases each). Germline CDR1 reads SQVTM; CDR2 reads ANQGSEA. Deletions cut 4 bases from V and 6 bases from J, with 12 bases between. CDR3 length equals 12 residues. CDR3 bases: TGCAGCGTTGGGGACGGTGGGAAGACCCAGTACTTC. Translation: CSVGDGGKTQYF.

V usage is TRBV20-1 and J usage is TRBJ1-1; 7 bases match TRBD1. Trimming cost V 1 base and J 12 bases; bases outside gene matches: 14. The CDR3 sequence is 14 residues long. CDR1 and CDR2 from the germline V gene are DFQATT and SNEGSKA (reference sequence). The CDR3 spells CSARVGRGFSGPFF. The CDR3 DNA reads as TGCAGTGCTAGAGTCGGCAGGGGGTTCTCCGGGCCTTTCTTT.

This clonotype appeared many times. The chain joins TRBV20-1 to TRBJ2-7, with TRBD2 matching 13 bases. The trim removed 3 bases at V and 3 bases at J, leaving 5 bases unmatched. Germline-derived CDR1 and CDR2 are DFQATT and SNEGSKA (reference sequence). The CDR3 contains 15 residues. CDR3 residues: CSARRGLAGNYEQYF. In DNA, the CDR3 is TGCAGTGCTAGGAGGGGACTAGCGGGGAACTACGAGCAGTACTTC.

A remark on this clonotype: Just one base apart from a much larger clone, this may be a read error. The chain has TRBV24-1 and TRBJ2-3, with D possibly being TRBD2 (7 bases). Germline CDR1 reads KGHDR; CDR2 reads SFDVKD. This CDR3 has 16 amino acids. In DNA, the CDR3 is TGTGCCACCAGTGGGACCCAAGGGGGGGACGCAGATGCGCAGTATTTT. It translates to CATSGTQGGDADAQYF.

This sequence joins TRBV19 and TRBJ2-7; TRBD2 agrees at 8 bases. Germline V lookup: CDR1 LNHDA, CDR2 SQIVND (reference sequence). With V trimmed by 5 bases and J by 6 bases, 6 bases remained unmatched. This CDR3 is 13 amino acids long. CDR3 amino acids: CASSPREGSEQYF. The CDR3, as DNA: TGTGCCAGTAGTCCTCGGGAGGGCAGCGAGCAGTACTTC.

Note on this clonotype: One junction end does not reproduce the germline sequence, and a read error may be involved. The chain links TRBV6-1 to TRBJ2-7; D is unresolved. The CDR3 has 15 amino acids. Germline V CDR1 and CDR2: MNHNS, SASEGT. The CDR3 DNA is TGTGCCAGCAGTGGGTGGCCACTAAGCTCCTACGAGCAGTACTTT. This gives the protein CASSGWPLSSYEQYF.

The chain links TRBV9 to TRBJ2-2, with TRBD2 matching 11 bases. Trimming cost V 0 bases and J 10 bases; bases outside gene matches: 5. CDR1 SGDLS and CDR2 YYNGEE come from the germline V gene. CDR3 length equals 15 residues. The CDR3 spells CASSVELAGVEELFF. The CDR3 DNA is TGTGCCAGCAGCGTAGAACTAGCGGGAGTAGAGGAGCTGTTTTTT.

In its sample, this clonotype was seen many times. The chain combines TRBV28 with TRBJ2-1, with D possibly TRBD2 on 6 matching bases. This CDR3 spans 15 amino acids. Trimming took 11 bases from V and 4 from J, leaving 21 bases between them. Germline lookup yields CDR1 MDHEN and CDR2 SYDVKM. The CDR3 here is CAAGIGRDRYNEQFF. CDR3 DNA sequence: TGTGCCGCTGGAATCGGGCGGGACCGTTACAATGAGCAGTTCTTC.

In its sample, this clonotype was seen many times. V and J are TRBV4-1 and TRBJ2-7; TRBD1 or TRBD2 may be the D gene (5 bases each). CDR1 MGHRA and CDR2 YSYEKL come from the germline V gene. The CDR3 spans 15 residues. Between the trimmed V and J ends, which lost 0 bases and 2 bases, there was a span of 11 bases. DNA for the CDR3: TGCGCCAGCAGCCAAGATAGTGGGGGAACCTACGAGCAGTACTTC. This translates into CASSQDSGGTYEQYF.

The chain is built from TRBV7-9 and TRBJ1-1; 8 positions match TRBD1. V shed 6 bases and J 0 bases; nucleotides not matched to a gene: 9. Per germline, CDR1 SEHNR and CDR2 FQNEAQ (reference sequence). CDR3 length: 16 amino acids. The CDR3, as DNA: TGTGCCAGCAGAACAACAGGGGGTCACATGAACACTGAAGCTTTCTTT. Translating it yields CASRTTGGHMNTEAFF.

The chain couples TRBV7-9 to TRBJ2-4, with D perhaps TRBD2 (5 bases). This CDR3 spans 14 amino acids. The germline V gene has CDR1 SEHNR and CDR2 FQNEAQ (reference sequence). The ends were cut back, 7 bases at V and 0 bases at J, with 10 bases in the middle. The CDR3 coding sequence is TGTGCCAGCACAAGCGGATTAGCCAAAAACATTCAGTACTTC. This translates into CASTSGLAKNIQYF.

The chain uses TRBV20-1 and TRBJ1-5; 9 bases agree with TRBD1. With V trimmed by 0 bases and J by 1 base, 4 bases remained unmatched. Germline loops: CDR1 DFQATT, CDR2 SNEGSKA (reference sequence). The CDR3 runs 16 residues. CDR3 residues: CSARDSTGGSNQPQHF. The CDR3 DNA reads TGCAGTGCTAGAGATTCGACAGGGGGAAGCAATCAGCCCCAGCATTTT.